This T cell receptor beta chain was captured by sequencing in a study of shared clonotypes between healthy human individuals. The CDR3 consists of 14 residues. Germline V lookup: CDR1 WNHNN, CDR2 SYGVQD (reference sequence). V gave up 0 bases and J gave up 9 bases, with 12 bases separating them. Terminally differentiated effector memory CD45RA+ cells were left out of the naive CD8 fraction, which was CD45RO-negative and positively selected for CCR7. Method: immunoSEQ multiplex PCR; TCRdb's copy keeps in-frame clones and lacks some. The data show millions of clones, with just under 95% seen just once and 0.85% to 1.2% held by the top ten.

The origin of this receptor is a man aged 18 to 30 in good health. The specimen was naive CD8+ T cells sorted from blood. V is TRBV10-1 and J is TRBJ2-1; D unclear. The CDR3 sequence: CASSESNRDREQFF. The DNA of the CDR3 is TGCGCCAGCAGTGAGTCGAATCGAGACCGTGAGCAGTTCTTC.